This T cell receptor (beta chain) is from a study of T cells in Graves' hyperthyroidism and ophthalmopathy. Study overall: Peripheral blood was obtained at initial diagnosis, preceding any treatment. Study-wide results and caveats: Ophthalmopathy and stable hyperthyroidism were separated by a 13 V-J model. Clonotypes that were expanded in thyroid above 0.001 mostly appeared in blood too.

With regard to this clonotype: What it binds is not known.

PBMCs were obtained from over 8.5 ml fresh peripheral blood. Germline CDR1 reads MNHEY; CDR2 reads SVGAGI. J lost 5 bases, V lost 2 bases, and 4 bases had no gene match. The CDR3 runs to 14 residues. Amplified regions were TCR beta CDR3 sequences from RNA transcripts. With the HTBI primer set, the TCR CDR3 went through a first round of RT-PCR. TCRdb re-called the multiplex PCR reads with MiXCR, one entry per CDR3 protein. The data hold more than 300,000 distinct CDR3 sequences, with about 18% observed a single time. The rearrangement links TRBV6-5 to TRBJ2-7, with 9 nucleotides matching TRBD1. Sequences were obtained from blood. This clonotype originated in a man between 18 and 29 years old with Graves' ophthalmopathy. The CDR3 nucleotides are TGTGCCAGCAGTTACGGGACAGGGAACCACGAGCAGTACTTC. Encoded protein: CASSYGTGNHEQYF.